Following are 32 T cell receptor beta chains from one sample sequenced in a study of shared clonotypes between healthy human individuals. Some clones are missing from TCRdb's copy, which holds only in-frame ones; the method was immunoSEQ multiplex PCR. The table includes roughly 2,500,000 clones, 93% detected once. Material: naive CD4+ T cells from PBMCs. Subset denoted: CD45RA+ positively selected. The source is a man aged 18 to 29 in good health. Some clones in this sample may be carry-over from other donors' samples.

The V call is TRBV14, the J call TRBJ2-5; TRBD1 might be the D (5 bases). The CDR3 spans 17 residues. Deletions cut 1 base from V and 1 base from J, with 16 bases between. Per the germline V gene, CDR1 is SGHDN and CDR2 is FVKESK. The CDR3 sequence: CASSQVPGQGPQETQYF. For the CDR3, the DNA is TGTGCCAGCAGCCAAGTCCCAGGGCAGGGCCCCCAAGAGACCCAGTACTTC. Supplemented by reference TRBV14 and TRBJ2-5, the full variable domain reads EAGVTQFPSHSVIEKGQTVTLRCDPISGHDNLYWYRRVMGKEIKFLLHFVKESKQDESGMPNNRFLAERTGGTYSTLKVQPAELEDSGVYFCASSQVPGQGPQETQYFGPGTRLLVL.

Points on this clone: In the same sample, other DNA sequences code for this CDR3. The chain links TRBV5-1 to TRBJ2-7; TRBD2 matches at 7 bases. CDR1 is SGHRS, CDR2 YFSETQ, per germline. The trim removed 0 bases at V and 1 base at J, leaving 1 base unmatched. This CDR3 is 14 amino acids long. CDR3 coding DNA: TGCGCCAGCAGCTTGGACGGGGGGTCCTACGAGCAGTACTTC. Protein sequence: CASSLDGGSYEQYF.

J is TRBJ2-7 and V is TRBV7-2; 9 bases match TRBD2. CDR1 is SGHTA, CDR2 FQGNSA, per germline. The CDR3 totals 14 residues. Trimming removed 5 bases from V and 2 bases from J; junction bases left unmatched: 4. CDR3 amino acids: CASSATSGPYEQYF. CDR3 nucleotides: TGTGCCAGCAGCGCGACTAGCGGCCCCTACGAGCAGTACTTC.

The chain combines TRBV9 with TRBJ2-2; 9 bases line up with TRBD2. V dropped 2 bases and J dropped 7; count of bases not matched to a gene: 9. Looked up from germline, CDR1 is SGDLS and CDR2 is YYNGEE. The CDR3 has 16 amino acids. CDR3 loop: CASSVAASGNFGELFF. Here the CDR3 DNA reads TGTGCCAGCAGCGTGGCAGCTAGCGGGAACTTCGGGGAGCTGTTTTTT.

The rearrangement uses TRBV7-9 and TRBJ1-6; TRBD1 aligns across 7 bases. This CDR3 has 16 residues. The V and J ends lost 5 bases and 10 bases, in that order; junction bases with no gene match: 14. The germline V gene encodes CDR1 SEHNR and CDR2 FQNEAQ (reference sequence). CDR3 in amino acids: CASSARGQDLWSPLHF. As DNA, the CDR3 is TGTGCCAGCAGCGCACGAGGACAGGATCTTTGGTCACCCCTCCACTTT.

V is TRBV5-1 and J is TRBJ2-3; 8 bases match TRBD2. This CDR3 has 17 residues. The junction had 10 bases not matched to a gene; V was cut back by 1 base and J by 3 bases. CDR1 is SGHRS and CDR2 is YFSETQ in the germline V gene. The CDR3 reads CASSLSLAGLGTDTQYF. Here the CDR3 DNA reads TGCGCCAGCAGCTTGTCCCTAGCGGGTTTGGGGACAGATACGCAGTATTTT.

The V and J genes are TRBV4-2 and TRBJ2-3; the match to TRBD2 covers 7 bases. Trimming took 2 bases from V and 1 from J; bases not matched to a gene: 9. CDR1 is LGHNA, CDR2 YNFKEQ, per germline. The CDR3 totals 17 residues. CDR3 DNA: TGTGCCAGCAGCCAACAACCTAGCGGTCGAGGCACAGATACGCAGTATTTT. Amino acids: CASSQQPSGRGTDTQYF.

The V and J genes are TRBV28 and TRBJ2-3; D is undetermined. Germline V CDR1 and CDR2: MDHEN, SYDVKM. V was cut by 5 bases and J by 2 bases, with 8 bases left in between. The CDR3 loop spans 13 amino acids. Here the CDR3 reads CASSGPATDTQYF. For the CDR3, the DNA is TGTGCCAGCAGTGGTCCGGCCACAGATACGCAGTATTTT.

The chain employs TRBV11-2 and TRBJ2-3; 11 positions agree with TRBD2. Germline V gene lookup returns CDR1 SGHAT and CDR2 FQNNGV. The CDR3 is made up of 16 amino acids. Germline trimming cut 5 bases from V and 5 bases from J; bases unmatched to any gene: 9. The CDR3 coding sequence is TGTGCCAGCAGCACCGTAGCGGGAGGGCCAAAAGATACGCAGTATTTT. It codes for CASSTVAGGPKDTQYF.

This clone was seen just once. The chain uses TRBV28 and TRBJ2-7; tentative D call: TRBD2 (5 bases). V was trimmed by 1 base and J by 3 bases, leaving 10 bases between them. This CDR3 region has 14 residues. CDR1 is MDHEN and CDR2 is SYDVKM in the germline V gene. The DNA of the CDR3 is TGTGCCAGCAGTTTATTTGCGGAGGTCTACGAGCAGTACTTC. Translated, it gives CASSLFAEVYEQYF.

This clone was found a few times. The chain combines TRBV30 with TRBJ1-4; D not certain. The CDR3 runs to 12 residues. Between the trimmed V and J ends, which lost 2 bases and 13 bases, there was a span of 14 bases. Germline-derived CDR1 and CDR2 are GTSNPN and SVGIG (reference sequence). The CDR3 reads CAWSSISTRLFF. In nucleotides, the CDR3 is TGTGCCTGGAGTTCCATAAGCACAAGACTGTTTTTT. The full variable domain, rest sourced from reference TRBV30 and TRBJ1-4, is SQTIHQWPATLVQPVGSPLSLECTVEGTSNPNLYWYRQAAGRGLQLLFYSVGIGQISSEVPQNLSASRPQDRQFILSSKKLLLSDSGFYLCAWSSISTRLFFGSGTQLSVL.

This chain uses TRBV27 with TRBJ1-1; D may be TRBD1 (5 bases). The germline V gene encodes CDR1 MNHEY and CDR2 SMNVEV (reference sequence). Trimming removed 9 bases at V and 1 base at J, with 18 bases between. The CDR3 has 15 residues. The CDR3 bases are TGTGCCAGTCATTCCTGGGGCGGCCCGAACACTGAAGCTTTCTTT. This sequence encodes CASHSWGGPNTEAFF.

The J gene is TRBJ2-3, the V gene TRBV4-1; 12 bases fit TRBD2. The CDR3 has 19 amino acids. V lost 0 bases, J lost 1 base, and 8 bases stayed unmatched. In germline, CDR1 is MGHRA, CDR2 YSYEKL. The CDR3 bases are TGCGCCAGCAGCCAAGACAGTCTAGCGGGAGGGCCGGGCACAGATACGCAGTATTTT. This translates into CASSQDSLAGGPGTDTQYF.

The chain is built from TRBV5-1 and TRBJ1-2; D not resolved. CDR1 and CDR2 (germline): SGHRS, YFSETQ. V was cut by 6 bases and J by 3 bases, with 15 bases left in between. The CDR3 length is 14 residues. CDR3 loop: CASNLRTPDYGYTF. The CDR3 DNA is TGCGCCAGCAACCTAAGGACCCCTGACTATGGCTACACCTTC.

This rearrangement joins TRBV6-1 to TRBJ2-5, with D perhaps matching TRBD2 (6 bases). The germline gives CDR1 MNHNS, CDR2 SASEGT. The CDR3 has 13 amino acids. V lost 7 bases to trimming and J lost 2 bases, with 11 bases between them. The CDR3 DNA follows: TGTGCCAGCAAATGGGGGACTCAAGAGACCCAGTACTTC. It codes for CASKWGTQETQYF.

The chain employs TRBV28 and TRBJ2-7, with D unresolved. This CDR3 has 13 amino acids. V lost 8 bases to trimming and J lost 2 bases, with 13 bases between them. The germline CDR1 and CDR2 sequences are MDHEN and SYDVKM. The CDR3 sequence is CASGWIGAYEQYF. CDR3 DNA sequence: TGTGCCAGCGGGTGGATAGGAGCCTACGAGCAGTACTTC.

CDR3 in amino acids: CASSSVGQEQYF. The CDR3 bases are TGCGCCAGCAGTTCCGTCGGACAGGAGCAGTACTTC. The chain employs TRBV5-1 and TRBJ2-7; possibly TRBD1 for D (6 bases). Trimming pared 5 bases from V and 7 bases from J, leaving 13 bases between. The length of the CDR3 is 12 residues. Germline V gene sequence: CDR1 SGHRS, CDR2 YFSETQ.

The chain is built from TRBV5-4 and TRBJ2-3; possibly TRBD2 for D (5 bases). V was pared by 5 bases and J by 2 bases, with 12 bases between. The CDR3 totals 14 residues. Germline values: CDR1 SGHNT, CDR2 YYREEE (reference sequence). The chain's CDR3 is CASRRERPTDTQYF. DNA of the CDR3: TGTGCCAGCAGGAGGGAGCGGCCCACAGATACGCAGTATTTT.

In nucleotides, the CDR3 is TGTGCCAGCAGCCCGAGATTCGGCGAGAACACTGAAGCTTTCTTT. Translation gives CASSPRFGENTEAFF. The V gene is TRBV11-2, the J gene TRBJ1-1; no definite D call. There are 15 residues in the CDR3. Germline CDR1 and CDR2: SGHAT and FQNNGV. Trimming took off 5 bases at V and 1 base at J, with 14 bases between the two ends.

The V and J genes are TRBV7-3 and TRBJ2-1; D gene ambiguous. The CDR3 is 13 amino acids. CDR1 is SGHTA and CDR2 is FQGTGA in the germline V gene. V lost 5 bases and J 4 bases, leaving 9 bases between the germline ends. The CDR3 coding sequence is TGTGCCAGCAGCCCTACCGATTACAATGAGCAGTTCTTC. It specifies CASSPTDYNEQFF.

This clone was seen a single time. The rearrangement joins TRBV4-2 to TRBJ1-6; 9 nucleotides match TRBD1. Germline-derived CDR1 and CDR2 are LGHNA and YNFKEQ. Trimming at V came to 4 bases and at J to 6 bases, leaving 7 bases not matched to a gene. The CDR3 consists of 16 residues. The CDR3 nucleotides are TGTGCCAGCAGCCCTCGGGGACAGGGTGGTAATTCACCCCTCCACTTT. Amino acid sequence: CASSPRGQGGNSPLHF.

The chain links TRBV10-1 to TRBJ1-1; 7 nucleotides agree with TRBD1. The CDR3 contains 14 residues. V shed 4 bases and J 7 bases; nucleotides not matched to a gene: 9. CDR1 and CDR2 from the germline V gene are WNHNN and SYGVQD (reference sequence). CDR3 nucleotide sequence: TGCGCCAGCAGTGTTCCAGGACAGGTAATTGAAGCTTTCTTT. Translating it yields CASSVPGQVIEAFF.

The chain uses TRBV10-2 and TRBJ2-7, with TRBD1 identical over 8 bases. The germline V gene encodes CDR1 WSHSY and CDR2 SAAADI. The V gene end was trimmed by 2 bases and the J gene end by 3 bases; junction bases not matched to a gene: 0. The CDR3 contains 13 residues. CDR3 sequence reads: CASSEGTGYEQYF. DNA for the CDR3: TGCGCCAGCAGTGAGGGGACAGGCTACGAGCAGTACTTC.

This clone has just one count. The rearrangement links TRBV2 to TRBJ1-3; D is undetermined. Germline CDR1 reads SNHLY; CDR2 reads FYNNEI. Trimming left V 4 bases short and J 0 bases short, with 10 bases between. CDR3 length: 15 residues. CDR3 nucleotide sequence: TGTGCCAGCAGTGGGAGCACCCGCTCTGGAAACACCATATATTTT. This codes for CASSGSTRSGNTIYF.

This chain joins TRBV19 and TRBJ2-7, with D tentatively TRBD2 (5 bases). V lost 1 base, J lost 2 bases, and 12 bases lay in between. The germline V gene encodes CDR1 LNHDA and CDR2 SQIVND (reference sequence). The CDR3 is 15 amino acids. The CDR3 DNA sequence: TGTGCCAGTAGTATAGGAGGGAGTAGGACCTACGAGCAGTACTTC. Encoded protein: CASSIGGSRTYEQYF. The full variable domain, in which reference TRBV19 and TRBJ2-7 provide the parts outside the CDR3, is DGGITQSPKYLFRKEGQNVTLSCEQNLNHDAMYWYRQDPGQGLRLIYYSQIVNDFQKGDIAEGYSVSREKKESFPLTVTSAQKNPTAFYLCASSIGGSRTYEQYFGPGTRLTVT.

The chain is built from TRBV5-1 and TRBJ1-1; the D gene is possibly TRBD1 (6 bases). The V end was cut by 3 bases, the J end by 0 bases, with 15 bases between. The CDR3 runs to 16 residues. CDR1 and CDR2 from the germline V gene are SGHRS and YFSETQ. The CDR3 loop reads CASSWDKQGMNTEAFF. For the CDR3, the DNA is TGCGCCAGCAGCTGGGACAAGCAGGGGATGAACACTGAAGCTTTCTTT.

The J gene is TRBJ1-2, the V gene TRBV5-4; no definite D call. This CDR3 has 11 amino acids. The V and J ends lost 2 bases and 13 bases respectively, with 12 bases between them. Germline CDR1 SGHNT, CDR2 YYREEE (reference sequence). The CDR3 region is CASSFMGSGTF. The CDR3 DNA follows: TGTGCCAGCAGCTTCATGGGGTCTGGCACCTTC.

The chain uses TRBV15 and TRBJ1-1; no definite D call. V lost 0 bases to trimming and J lost 2 bases, with 7 bases between them. The CDR3 covers 14 residues. Germline CDR1 and CDR2: LNHNV and YYDKDF (reference sequence). CDR3 nucleotide sequence: TGTGCCACCAGCAGAGATCTGTCCAACACTGAAGCTTTCTTT. It is translated as CATSRDLSNTEAFF.

CDR3 sequence (DNA): TGTGCCAGCAGGGGCGTGGGGGACTACGAGCAGTACTTC. This sequence encodes CASRGVGDYEQYF. The chain recombines TRBV11-2 with TRBJ2-7, with D perhaps being TRBD1 or TRBD2 (5 bases each). Trimming took off 6 bases at V and 3 bases at J, with 12 bases between the two ends. Germline V lookup: CDR1 SGHAT, CDR2 FQNNGV. This CDR3 has 13 amino acids. Looking up the rest from reference TRBV11-2 and TRBJ2-7 gives the full variable domain: EAGVAQSPRYKIIEKRQSVAFWCNPISGHATLYWYQQILGQGPKLLIQFQNNGVVDDSQLPKDRFSAERLKGVDSTLKIQPAKLEDSAVYLCASRGVGDYEQYFGPGTRLTVT.

V gene TRBV16 combines with J gene TRBJ2-7, with 11 bases that match TRBD2. Trimming took 4 bases from V and 9 from J; bases not matched to a gene: 8. CDR3 length: 14 amino acids. Germline V gene data show CDR1 as KGHSY and CDR2 as FQNENV. The CDR3 is CASSRRLAGNLQYF. The DNA of the CDR3 is TGTGCCAGCAGCCGGAGACTAGCGGGAAATTTGCAGTACTTC.

The chain has TRBV2 and TRBJ2-7; D possibly matches TRBD1 or TRBD2 (5 bases each). V was cut by 8 bases and J by 2 bases, with 10 bases left in between. Germline values: CDR1 SNHLY, CDR2 FYNNEI. The CDR3 spans 12 residues. The CDR3 protein is CASQGATYEQYF. In nucleotides, the CDR3 is TGTGCCAGCCAGGGAGCCACCTACGAGCAGTACTTC. Full variable domain (rest looked up from reference TRBV2 and TRBJ2-7): EPEVTQTPSHQVTQMGQEVILRCVPISNHLYFYWYRQILGQKVEFLVSFYNNEISEKSEIFDDQFSVERPDGSNFTLKIRSTKLEDSAMYFCASQGATYEQYFGPGTRLTVT.

The chain combines TRBV20-1 with TRBJ2-7, with D tentatively TRBD1 (5 bases). This CDR3 is built from 10 residues. Looked up from germline, CDR1 is DFQATT and CDR2 is SNEGSKA (reference sequence). Trimming cost V 5 bases and J 11 bases, with 13 bases left between them. The CDR3 region has the DNA TGCAGTGCTGGGGCGACTGCCGAGTACTTC. Its translation: CSAGATAEYF.